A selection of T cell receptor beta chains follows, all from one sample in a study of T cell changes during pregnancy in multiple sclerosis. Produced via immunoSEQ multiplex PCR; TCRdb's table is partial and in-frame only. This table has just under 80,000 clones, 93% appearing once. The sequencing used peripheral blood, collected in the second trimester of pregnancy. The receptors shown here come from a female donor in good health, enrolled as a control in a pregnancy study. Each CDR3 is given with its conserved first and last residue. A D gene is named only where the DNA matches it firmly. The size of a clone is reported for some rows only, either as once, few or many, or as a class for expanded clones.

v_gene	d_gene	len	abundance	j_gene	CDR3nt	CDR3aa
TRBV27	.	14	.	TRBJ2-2	TGTGCCAGCAGTCGAACCGGGAGCCCCGGGGAGCTGTTTTTT	CASSRTGSPGELFF
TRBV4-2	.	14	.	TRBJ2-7	TGTGCCAGCAGCCAAGATGTTGACAGGGAGGTGCAGTACTTC	CASSQDVDREVQYF
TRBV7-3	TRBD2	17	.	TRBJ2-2	TGTGCCAGCAGCTTAACCCCTAGCGGGGGGGCTATCGGGGAGCTGTTTTTT	CASSLTPSGGAIGELFF
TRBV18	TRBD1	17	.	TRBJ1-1	TGTGCCAGCTCACCAAGGGTAGGACAGGGACTGAACACTGAAGCTTTCTTT	CASSPRVGQGLNTEAFF
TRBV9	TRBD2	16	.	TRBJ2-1	TGTGCCAGCAGCGTAAGCCCCCAGCGGGGTGGGAATGAGCAGTTCTTC	CASSVSPQRGGNEQFF
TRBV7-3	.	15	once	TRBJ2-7	TGTGCCAGCAGCTTTCATGGCGGGCACCCCTACGAGCAGTACTTC	CASSFHGGHPYEQYF
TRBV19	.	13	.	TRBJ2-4	TGTGCCAGTAGGGGCACCGTGAACCTCTTTACGTACTTC	CASRGTVNLFTYF
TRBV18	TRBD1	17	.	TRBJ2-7	TGTGCCAGCTCACCTACTTGGCGGGACAGGTTCTCCTACGAGCAGTACTTC	CASSPTWRDRFSYEQYF
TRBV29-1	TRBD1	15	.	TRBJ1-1	TGCAGCGTTGGAGATTGGGGACAGCGAAACACTGAAGCTTTCTTT	CSVGDWGQRNTEAFF
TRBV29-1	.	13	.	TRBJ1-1	TGCAGCGTTGAGAGGTCACAGAACACTGAAGCTTTCTTT	CSVERSQNTEAFF
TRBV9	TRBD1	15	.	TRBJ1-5	TGTGCCAGCAGCGCAGGGGGCTCGGGCAATCAGCCCCAGCATTTT	CASSAGGSGNQPQHF
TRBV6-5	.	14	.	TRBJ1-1	TGTGCCAGCAGTTACACAGGGAGGAACACTGAAGCTTTCTTT	CASSYTGRNTEAFF
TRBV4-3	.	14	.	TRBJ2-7	TGCGCCAGCTCCGCTCAGGGGGGCTCCTACGAGCAGTACTTC	CASSAQGGSYEQYF
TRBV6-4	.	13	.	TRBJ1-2	TGTGCCAGCAGTCCAGGGGCCAACTATGGCTACACCTTC	CASSPGANYGYTF
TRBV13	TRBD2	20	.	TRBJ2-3	TGTGCCAGCAGCTCCCCTCTAGCAGCGGGGGGCCCCATTCTAGCGGATACGCAGTATTTT	CASSSPLAAGGPILADTQYF
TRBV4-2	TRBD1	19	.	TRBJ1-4	TGTGCCAGCAGCCAAGATTCGGGGGACAGGGCAGGAACTAATGAAAAACTGTTTTTT	CASSQDSGDRAGTNEKLFF
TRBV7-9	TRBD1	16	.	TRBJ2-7	TGTGCCAGCAGCCGTTTACGTGTGACAGGGGGCTACGAGCAGTACTTC	CASSRLRVTGGYEQYF
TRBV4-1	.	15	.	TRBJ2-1	TGCGCCAGCAGCCTTGAGGGTCGCGAGTACAATGAGCAGTTCTTC	CASSLEGREYNEQFF
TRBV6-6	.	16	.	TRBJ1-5	TGTGCCAGCAGTTCCACCGCCCGGGGAGGCAATCAGCCCCAGCATTTT	CASSSTARGGNQPQHF
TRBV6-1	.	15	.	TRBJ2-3	TGTGCCAGCAGTGGCTTGGGGGGACGCACAGATACGCAGTATTTT	CASSGLGGRTDTQYF
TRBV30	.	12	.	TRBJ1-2	TGTGCCTGGTGGGGGGGGAACTATGGCTACACCTTC	CAWWGGNYGYTF
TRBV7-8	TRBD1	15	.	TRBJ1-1	TGTGCCAGCAGCTTGCCCCGTTACAGGGGGAGGGAAGCTTTCTTT	CASSLPRYRGREAFF
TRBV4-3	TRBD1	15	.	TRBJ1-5	TGCGCCAGCAGCCAAGGAACAGGGGTTACTCAGCCCCAGCATTTT	CASSQGTGVTQPQHF
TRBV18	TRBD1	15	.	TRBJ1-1	TGTGCCAGCTCACCACCGAGGGGGCTTAACACTGAAGCTTTCTTT	CASSPPRGLNTEAFF
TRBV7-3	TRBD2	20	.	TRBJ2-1	TGTGCCAGCAGCTTAGGCCCCCCGACTAGCGGGGGGCTCTCCTACAATGAGCAGTTCTTC	CASSLGPPTSGGLSYNEQFF
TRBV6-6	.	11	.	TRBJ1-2	TGTGCCAGCACTCAGAGGCTTGGCTACACCTTC	CASTQRLGYTF
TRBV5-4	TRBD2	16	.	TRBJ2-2	TGTGCCAGCAGCCGGACTAGCGGGGGAAACACCGGGGAGCTGTTTTTT	CASSRTSGGNTGELFF
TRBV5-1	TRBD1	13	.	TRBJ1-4	TGCGCCAGCAGCTCCGGGACAGGGGATAAACTGTTTTTT	CASSSGTGDKLFF
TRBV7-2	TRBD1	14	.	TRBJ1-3	TGTGCCAGCAGCCCAAGGACAGGGACGGACACCATATATTTT	CASSPRTGTDTIYF
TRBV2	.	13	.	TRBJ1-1	TGTGCCAGCCTCAGGGGAGAGAACACTGAAGCTTTCTTT	CASLRGENTEAFF
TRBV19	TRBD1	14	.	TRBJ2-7	TGTGCCAGTAGTATAAGGACAGGAGCCTACGAGCAGTACTTC	CASSIRTGAYEQYF
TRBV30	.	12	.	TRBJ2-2	TGTGCCTGGAGTGGTTCAGCCGGGGAGCTGTTTTTT	CAWSGSAGELFF
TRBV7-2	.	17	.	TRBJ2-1	TGTGCCAGCAGCTTAGGGCTTAGGCCAGGGGCTTCCGATGAGCAGTTCTTC	CASSLGLRPGASDEQFF
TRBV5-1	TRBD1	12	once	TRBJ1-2	TGCGCCAGCAGATATGATCAGGGGGCCCACACCTTC	CASRYDQGAHTF
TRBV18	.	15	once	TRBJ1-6	TGTGCCAGCTCACCACAAGTGCCGGGAGATTCACCCCTCCACTTT	CASSPQVPGDSPLHF
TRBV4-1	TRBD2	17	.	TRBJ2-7	TGCGCCAGCAGCCACCTTGGGACTAGCGGGGCCTCCTACGAGCAGTACTTC	CASSHLGTSGASYEQYF
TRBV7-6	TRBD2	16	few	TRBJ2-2	TGTGCCAGCAGCCTCGGCGGGGGGGGCCTTACCGGGGAGCTGTTTTTT	CASSLGGGGLTGELFF
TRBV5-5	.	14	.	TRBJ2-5	TGTGCCAGCAGCTTGGAAGGGGCTCGGGAGACCCAGTACTTC	CASSLEGARETQYF
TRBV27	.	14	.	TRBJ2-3	TGTGCCAGCAGTTTCGGCAGGGCCGCAGATACGCAGTATTTT	CASSFGRAADTQYF
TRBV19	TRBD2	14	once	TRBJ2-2	TGTGCCAGTAGCGGACTAGCCCACACCGGGGAGCTGTTTTTT	CASSGLAHTGELFF
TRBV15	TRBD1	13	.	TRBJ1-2	TGTGCCACCAGCCCGAGACAGGGAGATGGCTACACCTTC	CATSPRQGDGYTF
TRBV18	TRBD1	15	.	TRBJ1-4	TGTGCCAGCTCCCAAAGGACAGGCACTAATGAAAAACTGTTTTTT	CASSQRTGTNEKLFF
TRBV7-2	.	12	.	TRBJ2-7	TGTGCCAGCAGCCAATCCCTACGGGAGCAGTACTTC	CASSQSLREQYF
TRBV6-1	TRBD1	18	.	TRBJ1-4	TGTGCCAGCAGTGAAAGGTTGGGACAGCTTGCAACTAATGAAAAACTGTTTTTT	CASSERLGQLATNEKLFF
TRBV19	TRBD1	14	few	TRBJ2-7	TGTGCCAGTAGTATAAACAGGGGCCCCTACGAGCAGTACTTC	CASSINRGPYEQYF
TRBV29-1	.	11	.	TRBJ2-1	TGCGCGGGGATCGCCTACAATGAGCAGTTCTTC	CAGIAYNEQFF
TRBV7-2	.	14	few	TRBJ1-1	TGTGCCAGCAGCCAGGGGATTTCGAACACTGAAGCTTTCTTT	CASSQGISNTEAFF
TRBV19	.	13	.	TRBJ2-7	TGTGCCAGTAGTCTCGACTGGACCTACGAGCAGTACTTC	CASSLDWTYEQYF
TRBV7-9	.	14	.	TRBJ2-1	TGTGCCAGCAGCTCCTCTAGCGTCTACAATGAGCAGTTCTTC	CASSSSSVYNEQFF
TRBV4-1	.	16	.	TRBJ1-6	TGCGCCAGCAGCCAAGATCCGGGGTCGATTGATTCACCCCTCCACTTT	CASSQDPGSIDSPLHF
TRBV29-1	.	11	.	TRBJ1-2	TGCAGCGTTGAGGGGGGAGATGGCTACACCTTC	CSVEGGDGYTF
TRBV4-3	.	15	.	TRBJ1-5	TGCGCCAGCAGCCAAGAGGCCAGGGAGGACCAGCCCCAGCATTTT	CASSQEAREDQPQHF
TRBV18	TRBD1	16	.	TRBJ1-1	TGTGCCAGCTCACCTCAGGGGGCGAATACAAACACTGAAGCTTTCTTT	CASSPQGANTNTEAFF